The rows below give T cell receptor beta chains drawn from one sample of a study of blood T cell repertoires in COVID-19. Sequencing was performed with immunoSEQ multiplex PCR; in TCRdb, only in-frame clones are kept and a portion is missing. Of roughly 56,000 clones in the sample, over 75% are singletons; the top ten hold 5.5% to 7.5%. Specimen: peripheral blood. These receptor sequences come from a middle-aged man with active COVID-19. CDR3s include the opening cysteine and the closing phenylalanine or tryptophan. A D gene is named only where the DNA matches it firmly.

CDR3	V	D	J
CASSYDRGRDTGELFF	TRBV7-8	TRBD1	TRBJ2-2
CASSQDLGSSYNEQFF	TRBV3-1/TRBV3-2	-	TRBJ2-1
CASSASFSTDTQYF	TRBV2	-	TRBJ2-3
CASSVLGRAGGYTF	TRBV9	-	TRBJ1-2
CASLLDGEYSGYTF	TRBV30	-	TRBJ1-2
CASSSGEEQYF	TRBV11-2	-	TRBJ2-7
CASSYGTPGQPYGYTF	TRBV6-2/TRBV6-3	-	TRBJ1-2
CASSDGLAGYEQYF	TRBV5-4	TRBD2	TRBJ2-7
CSVRGQGNYEQYF	TRBV29-1	TRBD1	TRBJ2-7
CATSSGKGETQYF	TRBV15	-	TRBJ2-5
CASSLGGRGNTEAFF	TRBV5-1	-	TRBJ1-1
CASSQDPAGVYEQYF	TRBV3-1/TRBV3-2	TRBD2	TRBJ2-7
CASPRGTFSYEQYF	TRBV13	-	TRBJ2-7
CASSSGLAGGRREQYF	TRBV7-6	TRBD2	TRBJ2-7
CASSIPGQVVEQYF	TRBV19	TRBD1	TRBJ2-7
CASSQDLGGAYNEQFF	TRBV4-2	-	TRBJ2-1
CASSLRVGLSNQPQHF	TRBV5-6	-	TRBJ1-5
CATSNRGGYNEQFF	TRBV4-3	-	TRBJ2-1
CASSRTSGTSGLSSYNEQFF	TRBV4-2	TRBD2	TRBJ2-1
CASSEGQGRETQYF	TRBV2	TRBD1	TRBJ2-5
CASSVARGGTGELFF	TRBV9	-	TRBJ2-2
CASSVALGGNTEAFF	TRBV9	-	TRBJ1-1
CAWGQGARDTQYF	TRBV30	TRBD1	TRBJ2-3
CASSSTTGLQETQYF	TRBV5-4	TRBD1	TRBJ2-5
CASSPGYTGELFF	TRBV2	-	TRBJ2-2
CASRTGQVYEQYF	TRBV6-5	TRBD1	TRBJ2-7
CASSPALTGGAGTEAFF	TRBV18	TRBD1	TRBJ1-1
CATGEGGETQYF	TRBV27	-	TRBJ2-5
CASSHGQGEAFF	TRBV6-6	TRBD1	TRBJ1-1
CASRLEEGWREAPPETQYF	TRBV12-2	-	TRBJ2-5
CSASERQGAWKLFF	TRBV20-1	TRBD1	TRBJ1-4
CASKDSARPREQYF	TRBV2	-	TRBJ2-7
CSGSARVAYLDTQYF	TRBV29-1	-	TRBJ2-3
CASSMRGERGYTF	TRBV6-2/TRBV6-3	-	TRBJ1-2
CASSLAGRGLDEQYF	TRBV5-1	-	TRBJ2-7
CAIRVDYNEQFF	TRBV7-9	-	TRBJ2-1
CASSEGSARGGIQYF	TRBV2	-	TRBJ2-4
CASSFSDEQYF	TRBV28	-	TRBJ2-7
CASLGDHSPLHF	TRBV2	-	TRBJ1-6
CASSFGSRQGPHTDTQYF	TRBV5-6	TRBD1	TRBJ2-3
CASSLDKAKNIQYF	TRBV5-1	-	TRBJ2-4
CASRGARDRSSPLHF	TRBV6-6	TRBD1	TRBJ1-6
CSVGLAGVEQYF	TRBV29-1	TRBD2	TRBJ2-7
CAISEAGGSVWDTQYF	TRBV10-3	TRBD2	TRBJ2-3
CASSVGTSGFETQYF	TRBV9	TRBD2	TRBJ2-5
CASSPRTGNEQFF	TRBV2	TRBD1	TRBJ2-1
CAGSRDDVAGQPQHF	TRBV23-1	-	TRBJ1-5